Listed below are T cell receptor beta chains from one sample, sequenced in a study of blood T cell repertoires in COVID-19. Data came from immunoSEQ multiplex PCR; TCRdb stores just in-frame clones and leaves some out. The sample has fewer than 110,000 clones; almost 85% are singletons. The sequencing input was peripheral blood. The origin of the receptors is a human donor in a cohort sampled during active COVID-19. Each CDR3 is given with its conserved first and last residue. D genes are given only for firm matches. A row's size may be missing; if present it is once, few, many or a size class.

clone size: NA; J gene: TRBJ2-1; V gene: TRBV24-1; D gene: TRBD1; CDR3 DNA: TGTGCCACCAGTGCTGGGCCCAACGACAGGGTGTACAATGAGCAGTTCTTC; CDR3 protein: CATSAGPNDRVYNEQFF
clone size: NA; J gene: TRBJ2-1; V gene: TRBV11-1; D gene: TRBD2; CDR3 DNA: TGTGCCAGCACCTTGGGGGAGGGCTCCTACAATGAGCAGTTCTTC; CDR3 protein: CASTLGEGSYNEQFF
clone size: NA; J gene: TRBJ2-1; V gene: TRBV4-3; D gene: TRBD2; CDR3 DNA: TGCGCCAGCAGCCAAGAGGGAAATATTGGGCGGACCGGGGGGGAGCAGTTCTTC; CDR3 protein: CASSQEGNIGRTGGEQFF
clone size: NA; J gene: TRBJ1-5; V gene: TRBV3-1/TRBV3-2; D gene: NA; CDR3 DNA: TGTGCCAGCAGCCAAGGACGGAGGGGCAATCAGCCCCAGCATTTT; CDR3 protein: CASSQGRRGNQPQHF
clone size: once; J gene: TRBJ1-3; V gene: TRBV4-3; D gene: NA; CDR3 DNA: TGCGCCAGCAGCCAAGATGCAGGGTTAAACACCATATATTTT; CDR3 protein: CASSQDAGLNTIYF
clone size: many; J gene: TRBJ2-7; V gene: TRBV5-1; D gene: NA; CDR3 DNA: TGCGCCAGCAGCCACTCTGGAGGGAGTAGCCACGAGCAGTACTTC; CDR3 protein: CASSHSGGSSHEQYF
clone size: NA; J gene: TRBJ1-2; V gene: TRBV10-3; D gene: NA; CDR3 DNA: TGTGCCGTGACAGGCCTCAATGGCTACACCTTC; CDR3 protein: CAVTGLNGYTF
clone size: NA; J gene: TRBJ2-7; V gene: TRBV28; D gene: NA; CDR3 DNA: TGTGCCAGCAGTTTAATTCAGGGTGGCTACGAGCAGTACTTC; CDR3 protein: CASSLIQGGYEQYF
clone size: NA; J gene: TRBJ1-2; V gene: TRBV29-1; D gene: NA; CDR3 DNA: TGCAGCGTGGGAGGTGACCAAAACTATGGCTACACCTTC; CDR3 protein: CSVGGDQNYGYTF
clone size: NA; J gene: TRBJ2-4; V gene: TRBV19; D gene: NA; CDR3 DNA: TGTGCCAGTAGTAAGACAGCTTTTGAAAACATTCAGTACTTC; CDR3 protein: CASSKTAFENIQYF